Below, 8 T cell receptor beta chains from the same sample are listed, as sequenced in a study of vaccination and CD4 T cells after COVID-19 (dated by TCRdb to 2022 to 2024). Libraries came from PCR. The reads were generated on an Illumina iSeq 100. DNA from cultured CD4+ T cells was subjected to TCR sequencing with the Oncomine TCR Beta short-read assay at the Johns Hopkins FTIC core. The public reads were reprocessed in TCRdb via fastp at Q25 and MiXCR, keeping in-frame beta chains. One record per CDR3 amino acid sequence lists the most common genes and DNA. The sample table shows more than 10,000 distinct CDR3 sequences, and roughly 53% are seen once. The ten biggest clones cover 25% to 30% of the sample. Antigen specificity for these receptors is unknown. Per the publication, the treatment or condition label means: roughly 11-day PBMC culture with coronavirus spike peptide pools or control peptides (ViraFEST assay).

Material: CD4+ T cells from blood, cultured in vitro. The receptors were gathered from a human donor who had recovered from COVID-19.

The chain carries TRBV10-3 and TRBJ1-6; TRBD1 matches 11 bases. CDR1 and CDR2 from the germline V gene are ENHRY and SYGVKD. The length of the CDR3 is 16 residues. V was clipped by 4 bases and J by 7 bases; unmatched bases: 6. CDR3 region: CAISGGQGGPNSPLHF. CDR3 in DNA: TGTGCCATCAGTGGGGGACAGGGGGGCCCAAATTCACCCCTCCACTTT.

The V gene is TRBV7-2, the J gene TRBJ2-3; 10 nucleotides match TRBD2. CDR1 and CDR2 from the germline V gene are SGHTA and FQGNSA. Trimming at V came to 2 bases and at J to 0 bases, leaving 5 bases not matched to a gene. The length of the CDR3 is 17 residues. The CDR3 DNA follows: TGTGCCAGCAGCTTAATGGCTAGCGGGGGAAGCACAGATACGCAGTATTTT. Encoded protein: CASSLMASGGSTDTQYF.

This chain uses TRBV7-6 with TRBJ2-3, with 8 bases lining up with TRBD2. Per the germline V gene, CDR1 is SGHVS and CDR2 is FNYEAQ. This CDR3 has 15 residues. The V and J ends lost 4 bases and 3 bases, in that order; junction bases with no gene match: 6. The CDR3 coding sequence is TGTGCCAGCAGCTCCTTAGCTAGCGGGACAGATACGCAGTATTTT. Translation: CASSSLASGTDTQYF.

The chain employs TRBV30 and TRBJ1-5; a possible D gene is TRBD1 (6 bases). The CDR3 is 13 amino acids. CDR1 GTSNPN and CDR2 SVGIG come from the germline V gene (reference sequence). The V and J ends lost 5 bases and 4 bases respectively, with 12 bases between them. Here the CDR3 DNA reads TGTGCCTGGGGGGGCAGGGAGAATCAGCCCCAGCATTTT. Translated, it gives CAWGGRENQPQHF.

This clonotype was observed a handful of times. V usage is TRBV27 and J usage is TRBJ1-6, with D maybe TRBD1 (5 bases). Trimming removed 2 bases at V and 7 bases at J, with 9 bases between. This CDR3 contains 14 residues. Germline assignment: CDR1 MNHEY and CDR2 SMNVEV (reference sequence). For the CDR3, the DNA is TGTGCCAGCAGTTTAGGTGACAGAAATTCACCCCTCCACTTT. This codes for CASSLGDRNSPLHF.

V gene TRBV12-3 or TRBV12-4 combines with J gene TRBJ2-5; D is possibly TRBD1 (5 bases). The CDR3 has 14 residues. V lost 8 bases, J lost 4 bases, and 17 bases lay in between. DNA for the CDR3: TGTGCCAGCCGAGAAGGGGTTTTGGGAGAGACCCAGTACTTC. The encoded protein is CASREGVLGETQYF.

The chain is built from TRBV11-2 and TRBJ1-1, with D unresolved. The CDR3 runs 15 residues. The V end lost 0 bases, the J end lost 2 bases, and 10 bases lay between the germline ends. Germline V gene sequence: CDR1 SGHAT, CDR2 FQNNGV. CDR3 bases: TGTGCCAGCAGCTTAGATCGACGGGGAAACACTGAAGCTTTCTTT. Translating gives CASSLDRRGNTEAFF.

The chain couples TRBV7-9 to TRBJ2-3; TRBD1 might be the D (6 bases). The CDR3 is 15 amino acids. Trimming removed 7 bases at V and 0 bases at J, with 14 bases between. CDR1 is SEHNR, CDR2 FQNEAQ, per germline (reference sequence). The CDR3 is CASNTYQGSTDTQYF. The CDR3 DNA is TGTGCCAGCAATACTTATCAGGGGAGCACAGATACGCAGTATTTT.